What follows describes a single T cell receptor beta chain. It was roughly 10 milliliters of peripheral blood that were drawn from each donor. Together with a sample-barcoded 5' primer, a J-beta primer mix was included in a second PCR lasting about 6 to 11 cycles. MiXCR was run by TCRdb on the 5' RACE reads, yielding one entry per CDR3 protein. The profile shows approximately 800,000 distinct CDR3 sequences, roughly 25% of them singletons. This entry belongs to a study of blood T cells in healthy people across ages. Per the germline V gene, CDR1 is SGDLS and CDR2 is YYNGEE. Trimming removed 3 bases at V and 5 bases at J, with 14 bases between. This CDR3 has 14 amino acids. These data were likewise used in another study, on T cells of mothers and their children. That source reports: Healthy Caucasian mothers, a few in number, and their six children were the donors. At about 1.6 ug per 15 ul, all of the extracted RNA went into cDNA synthesis.

The sequence was obtained from a boy aged 10-17 years in good health. V and J are TRBV9 and TRBJ1-1, with TRBD1 as a possible D gene (6 bases). Sequences were obtained from blood. The CDR3 reads CASSGAGAKTEAFF. The CDR3 nucleotides are TGTGCCAGCAGCGGTGCGGGGGCGAAGACTGAAGCTTTCTTT.